These 14 T cell receptor beta chains share one sample of origin, sequenced in a study of cytomegalovirus exposure and HLA in healthy donors. The PCR contained 60 Vbeta and 13 Jbeta primers. Clones were read by immunoSEQ multiplex PCR, and TCRdb kept only the in-frame ones, dropping some. The table lists 100,000 to 150,000 clones, 70% to 85% of them singletons, with 4.9% in the top ten. Sequenced: PBMCs. These receptors all stem from a man aged 50-60 years in good health and CMV-seropositive.

The CDR3 DNA sequence: TGTGCCAGCAGCGCGGTAAGGGACAGTGAGCAGTTCTTC. Translating gives CASSAVRDSEQFF. This chain uses TRBV27 with TRBJ2-1; 7 bases are shared with TRBD1. The CDR3 consists of 13 residues. Unmatched junction bases numbered 8, after V lost 6 bases and J lost 9 bases. Germline V lookup: CDR1 MNHEY, CDR2 SMNVEV (reference sequence).

The chain combines TRBV27 with TRBJ2-2; 9 positions match TRBD2. The germline V gene encodes CDR1 MNHEY and CDR2 SMNVEV (reference sequence). The J segment lost 0 bases and the V segment lost 3 bases, leaving 5 bases of the junction unmatched. The CDR3 covers 17 residues. The CDR3 reads CASSFEAGGPNTGELFF. In nucleotides, the CDR3 is TGTGCCAGCAGTTTCGAAGCGGGGGGACCGAACACCGGGGAGCTGTTTTTT.

This clone showed up just once. The chain combines TRBV2 with TRBJ2-3, with a possible D match to TRBD2 (7 bases). CDR1 and CDR2 from the germline V gene are SNHLY and FYNNEI. The length of the CDR3 is 15 residues. Deletions cut 4 bases from V and 1 base from J, with 12 bases between. CDR3 region: CASSGAGARTDTQYF. In DNA, the CDR3 is TGTGCCAGCAGTGGGGCGGGGGCCCGCACAGATACGCAGTATTTT.

The CDR3 loop reads CASRKGALGNQPQHF. The CDR3 bases are TGTGCCAGCAGGAAGGGGGCTCTTGGCAATCAGCCCCAGCATTTT. V and J are TRBV6-1 and TRBJ1-5, with TRBD1 matching over 7 bases. The CDR3 length is 15 residues. With 6 bases clipped from V and 2 bases from J, the junction kept 7 bases outside the gene matches. The germline V gene encodes CDR1 MNHNS and CDR2 SASEGT.

This chain uses TRBV15 with TRBJ2-2; 9 nucleotides agree with TRBD2. This CDR3 has 17 residues. The V gene's germline CDR1 is LNHNV and CDR2 YYDKDF (reference sequence). The V and J ends lost 1 base and 1 base, in that order; junction bases with no gene match: 4. The CDR3 is CATSRGGTSWNTGELFF. Here the CDR3 DNA reads TGTGCCACCAGCAGAGGAGGGACTAGCTGGAACACCGGGGAGCTGTTTTTT. The full variable domain, rest sourced from reference TRBV15 and TRBJ2-2, is DAMVIQNPRYQVTQFGKPVTLSCSQTLNHNVMYWYQQKSSQAPKLLFHYYDKDFNNEADTPDNFQSRRPNTSFCFLDIRSPGLGDTAMYLCATSRGGTSWNTGELFFGEGSRLTVL.

The V and J genes are TRBV6-5 and TRBJ2-7, with D perhaps TRBD1 (5 bases). The CDR3 spans 14 residues. CDR1 and CDR2 (germline): MNHEY, SVGAGI. V dropped 2 bases and J dropped 2 bases, with 10 bases sitting between them. CDR3: CASSYKSDTYEQYF. The CDR3 DNA reads as TGTGCCAGCAGTTACAAATCGGACACCTACGAGCAGTACTTC.

This rearrangement joins TRBV7-3 to TRBJ1-6; D ambiguous. In germline, CDR1 is SGHTA, CDR2 FQGTGA. This CDR3 spans 13 amino acids. Trimming shortened V by 2 bases and J by 10 bases, and 9 bases separated the two germline ends. The CDR3 protein is CASSLRGNSPLHF. In DNA, the CDR3 is TGTGCCAGCAGCTTACGGGGAAACTCACCCCTCCACTTT.

This chain uses TRBV18 with TRBJ1-5; D is uncertain. Germline V gives CDR1 KGHSH, CDR2 LQKENI. The V and J ends lost 3 bases and 0 bases respectively, with 9 bases between them. The CDR3 loop spans 15 amino acids. CDR3 residues: CASSPASNSNQPQHF. Here the CDR3 DNA reads TGTGCCAGCTCACCGGCCTCCAATAGCAATCAGCCCCAGCATTTT.

The chain joins TRBV27 to TRBJ2-2, with D perhaps TRBD2 (5 bases). Germline V gene lookup returns CDR1 MNHEY and CDR2 SMNVEV (reference sequence). This CDR3 spans 14 amino acids. V lost 3 bases and J 2 bases, leaving 7 bases between the germline ends. CDR3 DNA: TGTGCCAGCAGTTTGTGGACTAACACCGGGGAGCTGTTTTTT. This translates into CASSLWTNTGELFF.

The chain recombines TRBV4-2 with TRBJ2-7, with 11 bases aligning to TRBD2. Germline lookup yields CDR1 LGHNA and CDR2 YNFKEQ. J was trimmed by 7 bases and V by 0 bases; bases with no gene match: 11. The CDR3 is 17 amino acids. The CDR3 DNA sequence: TGTGCCAGCAGCCAAGAGACGGATAGCGGGAGGGCCGGAGAGCAGTACTTC. Translated: CASSQETDSGRAGEQYF.

The V and J genes are TRBV7-2 and TRBJ1-1; D is uncertain. V shed 3 bases and J shed 1 base, with 9 bases lying between them. The germline CDR1 and CDR2 sequences are SGHTA and FQGNSA. This CDR3 spans 14 amino acids. The CDR3 region is CASSLSGSNTEAFF. As DNA, the CDR3 is TGTGCCAGCAGCTTGTCGGGGTCGAACACTGAAGCTTTCTTT.

This chain links TRBV6-1 with TRBJ2-1; 7 bases are a match to TRBD2. Losses at the gene ends were 4 bases for V and 0 bases for J; bases not matched to a gene: 3. The germline CDR1 and CDR2 sequences are MNHNS and SASEGT. The CDR3 consists of 15 residues. CDR3 region: CASSVGGGSYNEQFF. The CDR3 coding sequence is TGTGCCAGCAGTGTTGGGGGGGGCTCCTACAATGAGCAGTTCTTC.

With regard to this clone: Relative to the germline gene, one junction end is altered; a read error may explain this. The chain has TRBV5-4 and TRBJ2-5; weak D call: TRBD2 (6 bases). TRBJ2-7 matches the DNA end more closely, so the J call is doubtful. This CDR3 comprises 15 residues. CDR1 SGHNT and CDR2 YYREEE come from the germline V gene (reference sequence). DNA of the CDR3: TGTGCCAGCAGCTTGGCCGCGGGGCTGTCCTCCGAGCAGTACTTC. It specifies CASSLAAGLSSEQYF.

In its sample, this clone was seen a few times. CDR3 loop: CASSLLSSGRTGELFF. Here the CDR3 DNA reads TGTGCCAGCAGCCTCCTCTCTAGCGGGAGAACCGGGGAGCTGTTTTTT. The chain has TRBV7-2 and TRBJ2-2, with 10 bases fitting TRBD2. Germline V gene sequence: CDR1 SGHTA, CDR2 FQGNSA. V lost 5 bases, J lost 5 bases, and 8 bases stayed unmatched. The CDR3 sequence is 16 residues long.